This T cell receptor (beta chain) comes out of a study of Graves' ophthalmopathy and Graves' hyperthyroidism. CDR3 regions of TCR beta were amplified from RNA transcripts. RT-PCR was first run with HTBI primers, then multiplex PCR in a second round. TCRdb independently ran MiXCR on the multiplex PCR reads; one entry per CDR3 protein. The sample records 450,000 or so distinct CDR3 sequences, about an eighth being singletons. This clonotype has at least ten counts. What it binds is unknown. Broader study findings: It was with 70.59% sensitivity and almost 75% specificity that the model predicted ophthalmopathy progression.

The CDR3 totals 12 residues. With 0 bases removed from V and 6 bases from J, the gap between germline ends came to 5 bases. Ophthalmopathy donors' eye disease showed moderate-to-severe activity, CAS of at least 3, NOSPECS of at least 4 and duration under 3 months. Certain patients, namely those with other autoimmune diseases, uncontrolled infections, pregnancy or lactation, were excluded. Symptoms, serum thyroxine and TRAb, thyroid ultrasound, and orbital computed tomography formed the diagnostic basis. The rearrangement uses TRBV12-3 or TRBV12-4 and TRBJ1-2, with unresolved D. The sequenced sample consisted of blood. The TCR sequence derives from a woman aged 25 to 45 with Graves' ophthalmopathy. As DNA, the CDR3 is TGTGCCAGCAGTTTAGCTGGAGATGGCTACACCTTC. Translated, it gives CASSLAGDGYTF.